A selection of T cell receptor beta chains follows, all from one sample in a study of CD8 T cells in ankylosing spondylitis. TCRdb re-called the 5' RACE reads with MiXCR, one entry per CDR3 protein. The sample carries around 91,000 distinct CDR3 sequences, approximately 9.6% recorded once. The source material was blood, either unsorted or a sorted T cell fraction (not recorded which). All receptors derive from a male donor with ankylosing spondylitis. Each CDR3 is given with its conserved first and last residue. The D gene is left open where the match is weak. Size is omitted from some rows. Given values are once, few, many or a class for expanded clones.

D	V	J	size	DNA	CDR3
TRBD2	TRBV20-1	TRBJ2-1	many	TGCAGTGCTAGAGATGGGAGCGGGAGGGCCGGCAATGAGCAGTTCTTC	CSARDGSGRAGNEQFF
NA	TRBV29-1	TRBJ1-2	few	TGCAGCGTTGACACTGGGGCCCCTAACTATGGCTACACCTTC	CSVDTGAPNYGYTF
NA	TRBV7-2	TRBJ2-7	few	TGTGCCAGCAGCCCTACTCGCGAGAGCTCCTACGAGCAGTACTTC	CASSPTRESSYEQYF
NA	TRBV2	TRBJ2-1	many	TGTGCCAGCAGTGAATGGGGGGGCTGGGGGATCTTC	CASSEWGGWGIF
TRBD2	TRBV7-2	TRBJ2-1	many	TGTGCCAGCAGCCACGCCGGGACTAGCGGGAATGAGCAGTTCTTC	CASSHAGTSGNEQFF
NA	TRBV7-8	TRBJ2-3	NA	TGTGCCAGCAAAGAGGTTAGCACAGATACGCAGTATTTT	CASKEVSTDTQYF
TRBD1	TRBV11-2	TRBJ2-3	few	TGTGCCAGCACCAACTTAGCCAGGGGGCTAGATACGCAGTATTTT	CASTNLARGLDTQYF
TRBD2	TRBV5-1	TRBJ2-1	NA	TGCGCCAGCAAGTTAAGTAGCGGGTCGCTCCCCAGCAATGAGCAGTTCTTC	CASKLSSGSLPSNEQFF
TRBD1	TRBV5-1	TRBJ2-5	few	TGCGCCAGCAGCCCCAGACAGGGCCATCAAGAGACCCAGTACTTC	CASSPRQGHQETQYF
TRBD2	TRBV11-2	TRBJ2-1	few	TGTGCCAGCAGCTTTAGCGGGAGCGGCTACAATGAGCAGTTCTTC	CASSFSGSGYNEQFF
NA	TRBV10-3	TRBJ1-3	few	TGTGCCATCTTAGGGGTCTCCGGAAACACCATATATTTT	CAILGVSGNTIYF
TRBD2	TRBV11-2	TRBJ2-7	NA	TGTGCCAGCAGCTTTAGCGGGACTACCTACGAGCAGTACTTC	CASSFSGTTYEQYF
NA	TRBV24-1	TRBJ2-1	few	TGTGCCACCAGTGAACCGACCGGTCACAATGAGCAGTTCTTC	CATSEPTGHNEQFF
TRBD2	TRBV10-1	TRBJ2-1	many	TGCGCCAGCAGTGCACACGGGAGGGATTCCTACAATGAGCAGTTCTTC	CASSAHGRDSYNEQFF
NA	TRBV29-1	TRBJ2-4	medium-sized	TGCAGCGTTGGCACCCAAAACATTCAGTACTTC	CSVGTQNIQYF
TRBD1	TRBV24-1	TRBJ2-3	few	TGTGCCACCAGTGATCCTTCGACAGGGGGCACAGATACGCAGTATTTT	CATSDPSTGGTDTQYF
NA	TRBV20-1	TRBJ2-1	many	TGCAGTGCTTCCGCAGTCGACTCTGCCTACAATGAGCAGTTCTTC	CSASAVDSAYNEQFF
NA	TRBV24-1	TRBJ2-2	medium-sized	TGTGCCACCCATAGCGGGAACACCGGGGAGCTGTTTTTT	CATHSGNTGELFF
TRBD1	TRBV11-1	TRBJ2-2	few	TGTGCCAGCAGCTTACCAGGACAGGATCTACCGACGAACACCGGGGAGCTGTTTTTT	CASSLPGQDLPTNTGELFF
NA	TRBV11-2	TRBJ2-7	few	TGTGCCAGCACCCCATGGCGGAGCGGTCCTCCCTACGAGCAGTACTTC	CASTPWRSGPPYEQYF
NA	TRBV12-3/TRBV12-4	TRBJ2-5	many	TGTGCCAGCAGTTTAAGGGGAGACAAAGAAGAGACCCAGTACTTC	CASSLRGDKEETQYF
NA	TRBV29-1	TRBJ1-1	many	TGCAGCGTTGAAGATGAAGCAGCGGTCCGGAACACTGAAGCTTTCTTT	CSVEDEAAVRNTEAFF
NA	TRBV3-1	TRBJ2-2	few	TGTGCCAGCAGCCAAGATACCCTAGCGACCTGGGGCGGGGAGCTGTTTTTT	CASSQDTLATWGGELFF
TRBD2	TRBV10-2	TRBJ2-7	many	TGCGCCAGCAGTGAGGTGGGGGGGAAGTACGAGCAGTACTTC	CASSEVGGKYEQYF
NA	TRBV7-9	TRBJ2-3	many	TGTGCCAGCAGCCCGAGACCAGATACGCAGTATTTT	CASSPRPDTQYF
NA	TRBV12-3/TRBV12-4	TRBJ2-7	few	TGTGCCAGCAGCGACGTAGCGGACGAGCAGTACTTC	CASSDVADEQYF